These 28 T cell receptor beta chains share one sample of origin, sequenced in a study of human T cells and chemical hapten exposure. TCRdb reprocessed the RACE reads with MiXCR, giving one entry per CDR3 protein. The table has 150,000 to 200,000 distinct CDR3 sequences, roughly 25% seen once. Time point meaning: patch test 3, about 24 weeks after DPC sensitization. Treatment: therapeutic diphenylcyclopropenone sensitization with weekly scalp DPC. The material sequenced was whole blood, taken in connection with sensitization to the hapten diphenylcyclopropenone (DPC). The receptors derive from a woman aged 18-30 years with alopecia areata. Some clones in this sample may be carry-over from other donors' samples.

The V gene is TRBV4-3, the J gene TRBJ1-3; maybe TRBD1 (5 bases). V gave up 1 base and J gave up 0 bases, with 13 bases separating them. CDR1 is LGHNA, CDR2 YSLEER, per germline. The CDR3 has 17 amino acids. The CDR3 nucleotides read TGCGCCAGCAGCCAAGGGCGGGGCTCCAGCTCTGGAAACACCATATATTTT. This translates into CASSQGRGSSSGNTIYF.

There are a few counts of this clonotype. V gene TRBV7-3 combines with J gene TRBJ2-2, with D unresolved. This CDR3 has 14 amino acids. The germline V gene encodes CDR1 SGHTA and CDR2 FQGTGA. The V and J ends lost 1 base and 6 bases respectively, with 9 bases between them. In DNA form, the CDR3 reads TGTGCCAGCAGCTTAAACCCCTTAGCCGGGGAGCTGTTTTTT. It codes for CASSLNPLAGELFF.

A note on this clonotype: A read error may account for a junction end that differs from germline. V gene TRBV29-1 combines with J gene TRBJ2-1; 7 nucleotides match TRBD2. Germline assignment: CDR1 SQVTM and CDR2 ANQGSEA. This CDR3 comprises 13 residues. Here the CDR3 DNA reads TGCAGCGCTGAACTAGCGATCTACAATGAGCAGTTCTTC. Its protein is CSAELAIYNEQFF.

This chain uses TRBV7-9 with TRBJ1-4, with 8 nucleotides matching TRBD1. Germline V gene sequence: CDR1 SEHNR, CDR2 FQNEAQ (reference sequence). The CDR3 loop spans 15 amino acids. V shed 4 bases, J shed 5 bases, and the junction held 6 bases outside the gene matches. In DNA form, the CDR3 reads TGTGCCAGCAGCTCGCAACAGGGGGAGAATGAAAAACTGTTTTTT. This encodes CASSSQQGENEKLFF.

The chain has TRBV6-5 and TRBJ2-7; 7 bases are shared with TRBD2. Per germline, CDR1 MNHEY and CDR2 SVGAGI. Trimming took 5 bases from V and 1 from J; bases not matched to a gene: 8. The CDR3 is 15 residues long. CDR3 region: CASSPDASGSYEQYF. The CDR3 nucleotides are TGTGCCAGCAGTCCCGACGCTAGCGGTTCCTACGAGCAGTACTTC.

This clonotype has more than one count but fewer than ten. The rearrangement uses TRBV7-2 and TRBJ2-7; D tentatively reads TRBD1 or TRBD2 (5 bases each). The CDR3 loop spans 14 amino acids. V lost 5 bases to trimming and J lost 1 base, with 12 bases between them. From germline, CDR1 is SGHTA and CDR2 FQGNSA. The CDR3 loop is CASSRRGRSYEQYF. Here the CDR3 DNA reads TGTGCCAGCAGCCGTCGGGGCAGATCCTACGAGCAGTACTTC.

V is TRBV4-2 and J is TRBJ1-1; TRBD1 is a possible D gene (6 bases). The CDR3 length is 13 residues. Trimming left V 6 bases short and J 3 bases short, with 11 bases between. Germline V gene sequence: CDR1 LGHNA, CDR2 YNFKEQ. CDR3 coding DNA: TGTGCCAGCAGGGGGGGCCTGGACACTGAAGCTTTCTTT. It codes for CASRGGLDTEAFF.

This clonotype was seen a handful of times. The chain recombines TRBV6-5 with TRBJ1-5; TRBD1 matches 7 bases. This CDR3 is built from 15 residues. After removal of 6 bases from V and 3 bases from J, the junction contained 8 bases not matched to a gene. Germline V CDR1 and CDR2: MNHEY, SVGAGI. CDR3 protein: CASRDTGAINQPQHF. In DNA, the CDR3 is TGTGCCAGCAGGGATACAGGGGCGATCAATCAGCCCCAGCATTTT.

This clonotype was recorded a few times. This chain's CDR3 is CASSERGMEYF. As DNA, the CDR3 is TGTGCCAGCAGTGAACGGGGAATGGAGTACTTC. This chain uses TRBV2 with TRBJ2-7; the D gene is possibly TRBD2 (5 bases). Trimming took 2 bases from V and 11 from J, leaving 10 bases between them. The V gene's germline CDR1 is SNHLY and CDR2 FYNNEI. CDR3 size: 11 residues. Combining the CDR3 with reference TRBV2 and TRBJ2-7 gives the whole variable domain EPEVTQTPSHQVTQMGQEVILRCVPISNHLYFYWYRQILGQKVEFLVSFYNNEISEKSEIFDDQFSVERPDGSNFTLKIRSTKLEDSAMYFCASSERGMEYFGPGTRLTVT.

The chain has TRBV20-1 and TRBJ1-2, with D maybe TRBD1 (5 bases). Germline assignment: CDR1 DFQATT and CDR2 SNEGSKA (reference sequence). This CDR3 contains 14 residues. V lost 6 bases and J 7 bases, leaving 21 bases between the germline ends. CDR3 DNA: TGCAGTGCCTCCCGCGGGGGGGGTATAGTTGGCTACACCTTC. Its translation is CSASRGGGIVGYTF.

This clonotype was recorded a few times. The chain joins TRBV6-2 or TRBV6-3 to TRBJ2-1, with 10 bases lining up with TRBD2. The CDR3 is made up of 16 amino acids. CDR1 and CDR2 from the germline V gene are MNHEY and SVGEGT. J was trimmed by 5 bases and V by 4 bases; bases with no gene match: 8. The CDR3 region has the DNA TGTGCCAGCAGTTCCCCCCTAGCGGGAGATCACAATGAGCAGTTCTTC. It encodes CASSSPLAGDHNEQFF.

The rearrangement uses TRBV29-1 and TRBJ2-7; maybe TRBD1 (6 bases). From germline, CDR1 is SQVTM and CDR2 ANQGSEA. The length of the CDR3 is 12 residues. Trimming stripped 2 bases from V and 5 bases from J, with 10 bases between. DNA for the CDR3: TGCAGCGTTGAAACTGGGGGCAACGAGCAGTACTTC. It yields the protein CSVETGGNEQYF.

The chain couples TRBV24-1 to TRBJ2-4, with unresolved D. Germline lookup yields CDR1 KGHDR and CDR2 SFDVKD. This CDR3 is 15 amino acids long. V was cut by 4 bases and J by 6 bases, with 15 bases left in between. CDR3 in amino acids: CATSDRGPRGNIQYF. Written as DNA, the CDR3 is TGTGCCACCAGTGACCGAGGTCCCCGAGGAAACATTCAGTACTTC.

The rearrangement links TRBV27 to TRBJ1-6; D perhaps matches TRBD1 (5 bases). The germline gives CDR1 MNHEY, CDR2 SMNVEV (reference sequence). This CDR3 comprises 17 residues. The V gene lost 4 bases and the J gene lost 0 bases, with 13 bases spanning the gap. Written as DNA, the CDR3 is TGTGCCAGCAGTTCGCGACAGTCGAGCTCCTATAATTCACCCCTCCACTTT. It translates to CASSSRQSSSYNSPLHF.

The chain couples TRBV12-3 or TRBV12-4 to TRBJ1-2; tentatively, D is TRBD1 (6 bases). This CDR3 spans 15 amino acids. Trimming removed 1 base at V and 8 bases at J, with 17 bases between. CDR3 nucleotide sequence: TGTGCCAGCAGTTTAGTTCGGGGGCGAGTAGAGGGCTACACCTTC. Translation: CASSLVRGRVEGYTF.

The chain carries TRBV10-3 and TRBJ2-5; TRBD2 matches 12 bases. From germline, CDR1 is ENHRY and CDR2 SYGVKD. J lost 2 bases, V lost 8 bases, and 3 bases had no gene match. There are 14 residues in the CDR3. The CDR3 protein is CAIRTSGGQETQYF. The CDR3 coding sequence is TGTGCCATCCGTACTAGCGGGGGGCAAGAGACCCAGTACTTC.

This clonotype has more than one count but fewer than ten. The chain recombines TRBV10-3 with TRBJ2-7, with D possibly matching TRBD1 (6 bases). The CDR3 loop spans 14 amino acids. CDR1 and CDR2 (germline): ENHRY, SYGVKD. V lost 5 bases to trimming and J lost 1 base, with 12 bases between them. The CDR3 loop reads CAISQRQESYEQYF. CDR3 coding DNA: TGTGCCATCAGTCAGCGACAGGAATCCTACGAGCAGTACTTC.

The chain has TRBV2 and TRBJ2-5; D unresolved. The CDR3 consists of 13 residues. Deletions cut 4 bases from V and 2 bases from J, with 8 bases between. The germline CDR1 and CDR2 sequences are SNHLY and FYNNEI. CDR3 in amino acids: CASSARLQETQYF. The CDR3 nucleotides are TGTGCCAGCAGTGCTAGGCTACAAGAGACCCAGTACTTC.

The rearrangement links TRBV12-3 or TRBV12-4 to TRBJ1-5; D is undetermined. V shed 7 bases and J shed 6 bases, with 10 bases lying between them. The CDR3 has 12 residues. Here the CDR3 reads CASTSGSQPQHF. The CDR3 bases are TGTGCCAGCACCTCGGGGAGTCAGCCCCAGCATTTT.

This clonotype appeared a few times. The V call is TRBV27, the J call TRBJ1-5; D gene ambiguous. The V and J ends lost 0 bases and 0 bases respectively, with 6 bases between them. Germline CDR1 and CDR2: MNHEY and SMNVEV (reference sequence). The CDR3 sequence is 15 residues long. CDR3 coding DNA: TGTGCCAGCAGTTTATCGGGGTTTAGCAATCAGCCCCAGCATTTT. Its protein product is CASSLSGFSNQPQHF.

This clonotype was observed a handful of times. The gene calls are TRBV28 and TRBJ1-2; possible D gene TRBD1, 5 bases. V lost 3 bases to trimming and J lost 4 bases, with 12 bases between them. CDR3 length: 14 amino acids. CDR1 MDHEN and CDR2 SYDVKM come from the germline V gene. Here the CDR3 reads CASSLVQATYGYTF. CDR3 sequence (DNA): TGTGCCAGCAGTTTGGTACAGGCAACCTATGGCTACACCTTC.

The V and J genes are TRBV10-3 and TRBJ1-5; possibly TRBD1 for D (5 bases). Trimming cost V 2 bases and J 4 bases, with 9 bases left between them. Germline V gene lookup returns CDR1 ENHRY and CDR2 SYGVKD. The CDR3 is 14 amino acids. As DNA, the CDR3 is TGTGCCATCAGTGAGATGGGGGATAATCAGCCCCAGCATTTT. Amino acids: CAISEMGDNQPQHF.

V gene TRBV29-1 combines with J gene TRBJ1-1, with D tentatively TRBD1 (5 bases). The CDR3 runs to 15 residues. CDR1 is SQVTM, CDR2 ANQGSEA, per germline. Trimming stripped 6 bases from V and 1 base from J, with 18 bases between. The CDR3 DNA reads TGCAGCGTCCCTCCCTCGACAGCGGGGAACACTGAAGCTTTCTTT. It is translated as CSVPPSTAGNTEAFF.

The chain carries TRBV7-9 and TRBJ1-4; D ambiguous. Between the trimmed V and J ends, which lost 5 bases and 5 bases, there was a span of 15 bases. The CDR3 contains 15 residues. Germline assignment: CDR1 SEHNR and CDR2 FQNEAQ (reference sequence). The CDR3 region is CASSPARGVNEKLFF. Written as DNA, the CDR3 is TGTGCCAGCAGCCCCGCTCGGGGAGTCAATGAAAAACTGTTTTTT.

V is TRBV4-1 and J is TRBJ2-3, with unresolved D. V dropped 3 bases and J dropped 1 base, with 11 bases sitting between them. The length of the CDR3 is 15 residues. Germline V CDR1 and CDR2: MGHRA, YSYEKL. CDR3: CASSHPAKGTDTQYF. DNA for the CDR3: TGCGCCAGCAGCCACCCCGCCAAGGGCACAGATACGCAGTATTTT.

This clonotype showed up just a few times. The gene calls are TRBV27 and TRBJ1-2, with D maybe TRBD1 (6 bases). Trimming stripped 5 bases from V and 6 bases from J, with 13 bases between. Looked up from germline, CDR1 is MNHEY and CDR2 is SMNVEV (reference sequence). This CDR3 is 13 amino acids long. The CDR3 DNA sequence: TGTGCCAGCAGTACAACAGGGAGGGATGGCTACACCTTC. Translation gives CASSTTGRDGYTF.

The chain carries TRBV6-5 and TRBJ2-7; 7 bases are shared with TRBD1. The length of the CDR3 is 13 residues. The ends lost 6 bases at V and 2 bases at J; junction bases unmatched: 4. The V gene's germline CDR1 is MNHEY and CDR2 SVGAGI. CDR3: CASRSQGAYEQYF. CDR3 sequence (DNA): TGTGCCAGCAGGAGCCAGGGGGCCTACGAGCAGTACTTC.

The V gene is TRBV20-1, the J gene TRBJ2-5, with a weak D call TRBD2 (6 bases). Trimming removed 5 bases at V and 3 bases at J, with 7 bases between. Germline CDR1 reads DFQATT; CDR2 reads SNEGSKA (reference sequence). The CDR3 length is 11 residues. The CDR3 nucleotides read TGCAGTGCTGGAGGGGAAGAGACCCAGTACTTC. Its protein is CSAGGEETQYF.